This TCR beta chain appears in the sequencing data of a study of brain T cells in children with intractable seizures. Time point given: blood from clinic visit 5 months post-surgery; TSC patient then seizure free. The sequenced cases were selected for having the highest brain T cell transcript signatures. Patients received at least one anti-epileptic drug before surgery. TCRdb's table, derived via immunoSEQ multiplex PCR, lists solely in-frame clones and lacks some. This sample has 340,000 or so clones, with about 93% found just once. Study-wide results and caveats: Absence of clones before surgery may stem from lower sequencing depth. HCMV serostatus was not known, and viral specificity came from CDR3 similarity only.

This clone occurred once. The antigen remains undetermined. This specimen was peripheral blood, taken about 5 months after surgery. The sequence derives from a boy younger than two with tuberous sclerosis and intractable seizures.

This chain's CDR3 is CASSVGRGFDEQFF. The CDR3 coding sequence is TGTGCCAGCAGCGTAGGCCGGGGTTTTGATGAGCAGTTCTTC. This chain uses TRBV9 with TRBJ2-1; a possible D gene is TRBD2 (5 bases). Germline CDR1 reads SGDLS; CDR2 reads YYNGEE. CDR3 size: 14 residues. Trimming shortened V by 0 bases and J by 8 bases, and 12 bases separated the two germline ends.